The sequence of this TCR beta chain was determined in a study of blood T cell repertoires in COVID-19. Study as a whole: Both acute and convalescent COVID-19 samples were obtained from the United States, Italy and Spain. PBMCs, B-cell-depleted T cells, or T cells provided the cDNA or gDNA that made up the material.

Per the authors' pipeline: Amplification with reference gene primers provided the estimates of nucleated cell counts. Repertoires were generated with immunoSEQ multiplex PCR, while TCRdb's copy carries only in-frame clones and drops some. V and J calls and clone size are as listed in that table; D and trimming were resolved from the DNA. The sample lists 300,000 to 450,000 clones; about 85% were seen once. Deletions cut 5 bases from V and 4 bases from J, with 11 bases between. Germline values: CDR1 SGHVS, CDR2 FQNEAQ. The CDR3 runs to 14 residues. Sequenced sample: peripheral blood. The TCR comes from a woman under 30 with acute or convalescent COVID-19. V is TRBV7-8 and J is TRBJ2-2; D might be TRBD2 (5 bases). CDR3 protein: CASSSGRSTGELFF. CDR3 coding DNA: TGTGCCAGCAGCAGCGGACGGAGCACCGGGGAGCTGTTTTTT.